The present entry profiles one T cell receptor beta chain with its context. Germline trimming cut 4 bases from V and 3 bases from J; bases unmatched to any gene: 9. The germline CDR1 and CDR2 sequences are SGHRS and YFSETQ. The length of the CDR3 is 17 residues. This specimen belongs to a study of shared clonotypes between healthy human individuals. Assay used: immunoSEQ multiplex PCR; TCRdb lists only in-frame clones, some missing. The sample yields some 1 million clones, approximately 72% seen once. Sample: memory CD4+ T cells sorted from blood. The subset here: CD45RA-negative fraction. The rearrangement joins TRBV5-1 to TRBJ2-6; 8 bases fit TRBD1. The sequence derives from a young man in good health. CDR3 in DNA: TGCGCCAGCAGCACCTTAGGGACAGGCCTTGGGGCCAACGTCCTGACTTTC. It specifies CASSTLGTGLGANVLTF.